This T cell receptor (beta chain) was documented in a study of human thymus T cells. Regarding the study as a whole: Gene usage for V and J segments appeared biased in thymic and blood repertoires. Related research found strongly overlapping thymic repertoires in unrelated individuals.

In regard to this clone: Its antigen is not identified.

Thymic material originated from resections removed in the course of corrective heart surgery. Having corrective surgery for congenital heart defects, healthy Finnish infants were the ones who donated. Some clones are missing from TCRdb's copy, which holds only in-frame ones; the method was immunoSEQ multiplex PCR. The sample shows about 78,000 clones, 90% to 97% of them seen only once. What was sequenced was thymus tissue. This sequence originates from a boy under two years old with a congenital heart defect but otherwise immunologically healthy.

The CDR3 here is CATSPAKPGLEVGYTF. The CDR3 region has the DNA TGTGCCACCAGCCCAGCAAAACCGGGATTGGAAGTTGGCTACACCTTC. The chain is built from TRBV15 and TRBJ1-2, with unresolved D. The V gene lost 5 bases and the J gene lost 7 bases, with 23 bases spanning the gap. Germline lookup yields CDR1 LNHNV and CDR2 YYDKDF (reference sequence). This CDR3 contains 16 residues.